The 6 T cell receptor beta chains in this list originate from one sample, sequenced in a study of T cells in Graves' hyperthyroidism and ophthalmopathy. RNA transcripts served as the template for amplifying TCR beta CDR3 regions. HTBI primers were employed in a first-round RT-PCR of the TCR CDR3. TCRdb used MiXCR to reprocess the multiplex PCR reads, holding one entry per CDR3 protein. The sample has approximately 610,000 distinct CDR3 sequences; over 15% are singletons. The sequenced sample consisted of blood. All receptors derive from a young woman with Graves' hyperthyroidism.

Comment on this clonotype: A much larger clone lies a single base off, so this may be a read error. V gene TRBV12-3 or TRBV12-4 combines with J gene TRBJ2-1; the D is unclear. CDR3 length: 11 residues. Trimming cost V 3 bases and J 12 bases, with 9 bases left between them. CDR3 region: CASSFTWAQFF. CDR3 in DNA: TGTGCCAGCAGTTTCACATGGGCGCAGTTCTTC.

This clonotype was recorded many times. The V call is TRBV6-1, the J call TRBJ1-2; no clear D gene. There are 13 residues in the CDR3. Trimming pared 0 bases from V and 2 bases from J, leaving 4 bases between. The germline V gene encodes CDR1 MNHNS and CDR2 SASEGT. CDR3 loop: CASSEALNYGYTF. CDR3 nucleotides: TGTGCCAGCAGTGAAGCACTGAACTATGGCTACACCTTC.

This clonotype was counted many times. This sequence joins TRBV28 and TRBJ2-3; 9 bases fit TRBD2. J was trimmed by 6 bases and V by 4 bases; bases with no gene match: 8. Germline V gives CDR1 MDHEN, CDR2 SYDVKM. The CDR3 has 15 residues. CDR3 region: CASSWGGRATDTQYF. The CDR3 region has the DNA TGTGCCAGCAGTTGGGGCGGGAGGGCAACGGATACGCAGTATTTT.

This clonotype was found many times. The J gene is TRBJ2-7, the V gene TRBV28, with D possibly being TRBD2 (5 bases). This CDR3 is 15 amino acids long. The V gene's germline CDR1 is MDHEN and CDR2 SYDVKM. V lost 6 bases to trimming and J lost 3 bases, with 18 bases between them. The CDR3: CASSPLVGVLYEQYF. In nucleotides, the CDR3 is TGTGCCAGCAGCCCCCTAGTGGGAGTACTCTACGAGCAGTACTTC.

This clonotype was seen repeatedly, ten times or more. This rearrangement joins TRBV12-3 or TRBV12-4 to TRBJ1-3; D call uncertain. Trimming took off 2 bases at V and 0 bases at J, with 17 bases between the two ends. The CDR3 consists of 18 residues. CDR3 coding DNA: TGTGCCAGCAGTTTATATCCGGGCGGGCAGAGCTCTGGAAACACCATATATTTT. This translates into CASSLYPGGQSSGNTIYF.

This clonotype was recorded many times. The J gene is TRBJ2-7, the V gene TRBV20-1; 7 nucleotides agree with TRBD2. Unmatched junction bases numbered 9, after V lost 1 base and J lost 0 bases. This CDR3 is 16 amino acids long. Germline CDR1 DFQATT, CDR2 SNEGSKA (reference sequence). CDR3 sequence reads: CSARAVSGGPSYEQYF. In DNA, the CDR3 is TGCAGTGCTAGAGCCGTGTCGGGAGGCCCCTCCTACGAGCAGTACTTC.